This T cell receptor beta chain is from a study of T cell repertoires in cytomegalovirus infection. Study overall: HLA-C-restricted CMV epitopes, recently identified, and well-studied HLA-B-restricted ones were used by the study.

Using its own MiXCR run on the reads, TCRdb lists one record per CDR3 protein. This table holds about 770,000 distinct CDR3 sequences, roughly 29% found once. The CDR3 sequence is 17 residues long. Germline trimming cut 0 bases from V and 7 bases from J; bases unmatched to any gene: 10. Germline V gene lookup returns CDR1 SGHVS and CDR2 FNYEAQ. In regard to this clonotype: Antigen unknown.

Sequencing used cultured CD8+ T cells from PBMCs, obtained from culture after CMV antigen stimulation. The TCR originated in a human donor in good health (CMV status not recorded). Some clones in this sample may be carry-over from other donors' samples. This chain connects TRBV7-6 to TRBJ2-1; 9 bases agree with TRBD2. The CDR3 reads CASSLAARGGVRNEQFF. The CDR3 DNA follows: TGTGCCAGCAGCTTAGCGGCGCGGGGGGGCGTTAGGAATGAGCAGTTCTTC.